Sequencing of this T cell receptor beta chain was carried out in a study of T-cell reconstitution after alpha-beta-depleted transplantation in children. Trimming left V 4 bases short and J 5 bases short, with 17 bases between. Germline loops: CDR1 MNHEY, CDR2 SVGEGT. The CDR3 is 16 amino acids. Researchers prepared the TCRbeta library using unique molecular identifiers, the study reports. TCRdb recomputed calls from the PCR reads with MiXCR, one row per CDR3 protein. This table holds 450,000 to 500,000 distinct CDR3 sequences, around 13% found once. The origin of this receptor is a human donor who donated a stem cell graft to a child with combined immunodeficiency. The specimen was PBMCs from the stem cell graft donor, collected from the stem cell graft. This chain joins TRBV6-2 or TRBV6-3 and TRBJ2-2, with D possibly called TRBD1 or TRBD2 (5 bases each). This CDR3 is CASSFRTFWGTGELFF. CDR3 nucleotide sequence: TGTGCCAGCAGTTTCCGGACCTTTTGGGGGACCGGGGAGCTGTTTTTT.